This record concerns one T cell receptor beta chain sequence. Its antigen is still unknown. PBMCs were isolated from an approximately 10 ml sample of fresh peripheral blood. As the template, RNA transcripts were used to amplify TCR beta CDR3 regions. HTBI primers served in a first-round RT-PCR, which a second-round multiplex PCR followed. TCRdb ran MiXCR on the multiplex PCR reads and lists one entry per CDR3 protein. The sample contains about 240,000 distinct CDR3 sequences, 45% of which appear only once. This sample is part of a study of Graves' ophthalmopathy and Graves' hyperthyroidism. About the study: The study drew peripheral blood at initial diagnosis, before any treatment. Study-wide results and caveats: Most expanded clonotypes from thyroid (those above 0.001 frequency) were also found in blood. Discriminating ophthalmopathy from stable hyperthyroidism, a 13-signature model attained a sensitivity of 85% to 90% and a specificity of approximately 81%.

The CDR3 runs to 14 residues. Germline V lookup: CDR1 MDHEN, CDR2 SYDVKM. With V trimmed by 8 bases and J by 10 bases, 9 bases remained unmatched. The receptor was derived from an adult man with Graves' ophthalmopathy. Sample: peripheral blood. This chain connects TRBV28 to TRBJ1-6; the match to TRBD1 covers 9 bases. The CDR3 DNA sequence: TGTGCCAGCGAAACCGGGACAGGGACCTCACCCCTCCACTTT. It codes for CASETGTGTSPLHF. The entire variable domain, with the rest obtained from reference TRBV28 and TRBJ1-6, is as follows: DVKVTQSSRYLVKRTGEKVFLECVQDMDHENMFWYRQDPGLGLRLIYFSYDVKMKEKGDIPEGYSVSREKKERFSLILESASTNQTSMYLCASETGTGTSPLHFGNGTRLTVT.